The clone carrying this TCR beta chain was seen only once. The target antigen is unknown. Assay used: immunoSEQ multiplex PCR; TCRdb lists only in-frame clones, some missing. The sample carries more than 50,000 clones, 70% to 85% recorded once. The data stem from a study of OX40 agonist ivuxolimab in advanced cancers. Turning to the study itself: Ivuxolimab is a fully human IgG2 antibody that activates OX40 (CD134). General study results and limits: Low clonal expansion, among the lowest seen, marked partial responders at 0.1-3.0 mg/kg. With doses of 0.1 to 3.0 mg/kg, CD4+ and CD8+ blood T cells had undergone clonal expansion by week 6. Low normalized T-cell clonal expansion was also seen in some nonresponders.

V gave up 5 bases and J gave up 6 bases; unmatched junction bases: 6. The length of the CDR3 is 14 residues. Germline loops: CDR1 SEHNR, CDR2 FQNEAQ (reference sequence). J is TRBJ2-4 and V is TRBV7-9, with 8 bases that match TRBD2. The starting material was CD4+ or CD8+ T cells sorted from blood, obtained in a trial of the OX40 agonist ivuxolimab. The origin of this receptor is an adult with an advanced solid tumor such as melanoma, head and neck, liver or kidney cancer. The CDR3 loop is CASSLDTSGNIQYF. The CDR3 DNA reads as TGTGCCAGCAGCCTAGATACTAGCGGAAACATTCAGTACTTC. The full variable domain, its missing parts supplied by reference TRBV7-9 and TRBJ2-4, is DTGVSQNPRHKITKRGQNVTFRCDPISEHNRLYWYRQTLGQGPEFLTYFQNEAQLEKSRLLSDRFSAERPKGSFSTLEIQRTEQGDSAMYLCASSLDTSGNIQYFGAGTRLSVL.